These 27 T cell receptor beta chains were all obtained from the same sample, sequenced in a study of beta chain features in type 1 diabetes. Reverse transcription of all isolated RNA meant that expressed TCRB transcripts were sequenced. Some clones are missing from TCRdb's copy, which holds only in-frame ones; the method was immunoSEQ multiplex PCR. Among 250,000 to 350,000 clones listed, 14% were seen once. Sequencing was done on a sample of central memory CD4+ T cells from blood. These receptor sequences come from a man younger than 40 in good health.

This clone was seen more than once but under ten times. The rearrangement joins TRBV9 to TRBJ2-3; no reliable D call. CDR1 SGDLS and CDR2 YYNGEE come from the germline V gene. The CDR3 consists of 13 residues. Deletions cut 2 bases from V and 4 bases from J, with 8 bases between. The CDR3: CASSVGVADTQYF. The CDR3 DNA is TGTGCCAGCAGCGTTGGGGTTGCAGATACGCAGTATTTT.

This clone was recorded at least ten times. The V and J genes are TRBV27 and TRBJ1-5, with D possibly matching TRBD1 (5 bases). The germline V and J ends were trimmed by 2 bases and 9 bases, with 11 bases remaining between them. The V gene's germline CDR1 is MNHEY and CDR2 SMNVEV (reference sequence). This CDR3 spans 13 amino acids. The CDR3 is CASSLGRDLPQHF. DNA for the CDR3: TGTGCCAGCAGTTTAGGAAGGGACCTGCCCCAGCATTTT.

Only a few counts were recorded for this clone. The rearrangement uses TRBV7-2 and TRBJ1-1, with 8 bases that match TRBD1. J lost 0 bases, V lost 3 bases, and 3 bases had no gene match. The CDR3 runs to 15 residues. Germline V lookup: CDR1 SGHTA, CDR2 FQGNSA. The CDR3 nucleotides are TGTGCCAGCAGCTTCTGGACAGGGATGAACACTGAAGCTTTCTTT. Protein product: CASSFWTGMNTEAFF.

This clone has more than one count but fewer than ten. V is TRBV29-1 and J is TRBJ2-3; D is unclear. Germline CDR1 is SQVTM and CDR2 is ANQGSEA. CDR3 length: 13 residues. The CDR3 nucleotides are TGCAGTGTTAAACACCTAAGCACAGATACGCAGTATTTT. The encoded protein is CSVKHLSTDTQYF.

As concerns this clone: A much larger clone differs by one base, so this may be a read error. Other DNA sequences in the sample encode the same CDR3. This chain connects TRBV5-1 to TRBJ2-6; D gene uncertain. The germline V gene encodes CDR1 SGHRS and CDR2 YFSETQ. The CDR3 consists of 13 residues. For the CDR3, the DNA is TGTGCCAGCAGCTTATCTGGGGCCAACGTCCTGACTTTC. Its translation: CASSLSGANVLTF.

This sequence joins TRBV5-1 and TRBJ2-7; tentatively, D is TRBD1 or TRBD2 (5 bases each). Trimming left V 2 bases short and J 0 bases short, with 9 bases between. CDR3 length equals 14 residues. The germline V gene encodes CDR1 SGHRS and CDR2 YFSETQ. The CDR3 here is CASSFRDPSYEQYF. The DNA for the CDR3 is TGCGCCAGCAGCTTCAGGGACCCCTCCTACGAGCAGTACTTC.

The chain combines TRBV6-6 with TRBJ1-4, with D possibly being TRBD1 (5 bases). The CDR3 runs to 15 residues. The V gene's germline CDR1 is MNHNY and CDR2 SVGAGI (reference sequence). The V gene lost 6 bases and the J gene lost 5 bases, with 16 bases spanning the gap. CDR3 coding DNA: TGTGCCAGCAGGCCCCCCGGGACGCGAAATGAAAAACTGTTTTTT. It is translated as CASRPPGTRNEKLFF.

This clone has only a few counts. The CDR3 DNA reads TGTGCCAGCAGCCCTAAGGGGGGTTCGTCATCCTACAATGAGCAGTTCTTC. The encoded protein is CASSPKGGSSSYNEQFF. V gene TRBV5-4 combines with J gene TRBJ2-1, with D perhaps being TRBD1 or TRBD2 (6 bases each). Trimming stripped 4 bases from V and 1 base from J, with 18 bases between. Per germline, CDR1 SGHNT and CDR2 YYREEE (reference sequence). The CDR3 runs to 17 residues.

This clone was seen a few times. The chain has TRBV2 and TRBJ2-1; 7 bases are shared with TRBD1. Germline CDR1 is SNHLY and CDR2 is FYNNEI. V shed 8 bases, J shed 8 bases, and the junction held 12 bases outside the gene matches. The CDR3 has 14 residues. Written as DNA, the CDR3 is TGTGCCAGCGGTCGACAGGGACCCTGGGATGAGCAGTTCTTC. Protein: CASGRQGPWDEQFF.

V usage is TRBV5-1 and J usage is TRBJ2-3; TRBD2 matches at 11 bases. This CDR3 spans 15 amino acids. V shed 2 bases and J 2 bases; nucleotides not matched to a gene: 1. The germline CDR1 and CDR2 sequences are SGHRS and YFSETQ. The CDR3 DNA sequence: TGCGCCAGCAGCTTTAGCGGGAGGGCCACAGATACGCAGTATTTT. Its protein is CASSFSGRATDTQYF. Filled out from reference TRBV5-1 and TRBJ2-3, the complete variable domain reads KAGVTQTPRYLIKTRGQQVTLSCSPISGHRSVSWYQQTPGQGLQFLFEYFSETQRNKGNFPGRFSGRQFSNSRSEMNVSTLELGDSALYLCASSFSGRATDTQYFGPGTRLTVL.

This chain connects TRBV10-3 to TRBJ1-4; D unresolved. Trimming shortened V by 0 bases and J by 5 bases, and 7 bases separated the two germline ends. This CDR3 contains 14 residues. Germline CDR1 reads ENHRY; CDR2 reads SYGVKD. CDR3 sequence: CAISESPGNEKLFF. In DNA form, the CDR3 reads TGTGCCATCAGTGAGTCTCCGGGGAATGAAAAACTGTTTTTT.

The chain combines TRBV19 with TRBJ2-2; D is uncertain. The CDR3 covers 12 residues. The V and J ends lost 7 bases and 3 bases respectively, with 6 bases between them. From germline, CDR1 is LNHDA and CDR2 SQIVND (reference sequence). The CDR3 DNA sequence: TGTGCCAGTACGACACACACCGGGGAGCTGTTTTTT. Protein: CASTTHTGELFF.

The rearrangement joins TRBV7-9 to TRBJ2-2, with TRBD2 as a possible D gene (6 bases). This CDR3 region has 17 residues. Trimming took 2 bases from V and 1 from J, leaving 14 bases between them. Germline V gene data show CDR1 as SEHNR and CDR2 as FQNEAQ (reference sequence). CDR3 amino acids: CASSLTALGGNTGELFF. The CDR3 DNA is TGTGCCAGCAGCTTAACCGCCTTGGGGGGGAACACCGGGGAGCTGTTTTTT.

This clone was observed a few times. CDR3 in DNA: TGTGCCAGCAGCCCGGGACAGGGTCATAACTATGGCTACACCTTC. The encoded protein is CASSPGQGHNYGYTF. The chain combines TRBV11-2 with TRBJ1-2; 9 bases are a match to TRBD1. Trimming cost V 5 bases and J 1 base; bases outside gene matches: 5. The CDR3 runs to 15 residues. From germline, CDR1 is SGHAT and CDR2 FQNNGV. Together with reference TRBV11-2 and TRBJ1-2, the CDR3 gives the full variable domain: EAGVAQSPRYKIIEKRQSVAFWCNPISGHATLYWYQQILGQGPKLLIQFQNNGVVDDSQLPKDRFSAERLKGVDSTLKIQPAKLEDSAVYLCASSPGQGHNYGYTFGSGTRLTVV.

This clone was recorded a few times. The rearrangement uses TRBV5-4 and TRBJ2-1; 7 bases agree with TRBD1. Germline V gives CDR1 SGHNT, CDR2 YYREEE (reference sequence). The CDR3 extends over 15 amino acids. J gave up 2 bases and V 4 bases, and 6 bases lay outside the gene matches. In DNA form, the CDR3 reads TGTGCCAGCAGCCCCGGGACAGCTACCTACAATGAGCAGTTCTTC. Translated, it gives CASSPGTATYNEQFF.

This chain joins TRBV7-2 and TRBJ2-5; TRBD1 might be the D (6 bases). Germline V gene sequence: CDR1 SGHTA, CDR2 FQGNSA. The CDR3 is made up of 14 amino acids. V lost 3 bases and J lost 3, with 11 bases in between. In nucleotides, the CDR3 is TGTGCCAGCAGCTTTCGACAGGTTAAAGAGACCCAGTACTTC. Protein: CASSFRQVKETQYF.

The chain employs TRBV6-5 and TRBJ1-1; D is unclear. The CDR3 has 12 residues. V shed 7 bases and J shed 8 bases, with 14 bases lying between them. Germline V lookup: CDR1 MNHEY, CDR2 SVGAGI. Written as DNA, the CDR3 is TGTGCCAGCACCAAGGGTTTCCGGGAAGCTTTCTTT. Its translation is CASTKGFREAFF.

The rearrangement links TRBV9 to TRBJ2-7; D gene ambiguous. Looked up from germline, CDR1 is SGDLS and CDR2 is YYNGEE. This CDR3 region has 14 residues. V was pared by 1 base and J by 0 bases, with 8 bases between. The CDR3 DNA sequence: TGTGCCAGCAGCGTAAATTTGCGCTCCTACGAGCAGTACTTC. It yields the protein CASSVNLRSYEQYF.

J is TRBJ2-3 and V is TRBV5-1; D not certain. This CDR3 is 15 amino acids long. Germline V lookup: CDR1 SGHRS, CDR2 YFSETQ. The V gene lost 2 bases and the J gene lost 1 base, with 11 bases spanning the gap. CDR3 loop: CASSLPTPGTDTQYF. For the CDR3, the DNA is TGCGCCAGCAGCTTACCTACCCCCGGCACAGATACGCAGTATTTT.

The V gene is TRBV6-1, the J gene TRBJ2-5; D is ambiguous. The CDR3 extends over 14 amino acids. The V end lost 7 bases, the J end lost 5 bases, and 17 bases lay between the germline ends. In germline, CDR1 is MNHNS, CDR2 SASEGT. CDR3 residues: CASNRAPSSETQYF. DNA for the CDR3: TGTGCCAGCAACAGAGCCCCCTCTAGTGAGACCCAGTACTTC.

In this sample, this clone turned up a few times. In nucleotides, the CDR3 is TGTGCCATCGCCGCGGGAGGGGGCGGCAATGAGCAGTTCTTC. Translated, it gives CAIAAGGGGNEQFF. This rearrangement joins TRBV10-3 to TRBJ2-1; 9 bases fit TRBD2. The CDR3 runs to 14 residues. Germline assignment: CDR1 ENHRY and CDR2 SYGVKD. With 8 bases clipped from V and 6 bases from J, the junction kept 8 bases outside the gene matches.

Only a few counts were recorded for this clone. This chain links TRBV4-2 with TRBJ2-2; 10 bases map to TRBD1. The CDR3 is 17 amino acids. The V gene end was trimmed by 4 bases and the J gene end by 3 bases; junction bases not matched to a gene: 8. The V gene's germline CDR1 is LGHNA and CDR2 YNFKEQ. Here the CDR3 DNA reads TGTGCCAGCAGCCGCGAAGGGACAGGGGCCCACACCGGGGAGCTGTTTTTT. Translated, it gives CASSREGTGAHTGELFF.

CDR3 DNA sequence: TGTGCCAGCAGTTACTCCAGGGGCTATGGCTACACCTTC. This encodes CASSYSRGYGYTF. This chain links TRBV6-5 with TRBJ1-2; tentatively, D is TRBD1 (6 bases). CDR1 and CDR2 (germline): MNHEY, SVGAGI. This CDR3 has 13 amino acids. Trimming removed 0 bases at V and 4 bases at J, with 6 bases between.

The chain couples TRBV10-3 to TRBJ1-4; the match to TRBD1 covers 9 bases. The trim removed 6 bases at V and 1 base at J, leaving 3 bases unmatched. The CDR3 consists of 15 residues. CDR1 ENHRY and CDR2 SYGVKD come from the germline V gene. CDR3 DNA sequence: TGTGCCATCAGGACGGACAGGGGAACTAATGAAAAACTGTTTTTT. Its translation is CAIRTDRGTNEKLFF.

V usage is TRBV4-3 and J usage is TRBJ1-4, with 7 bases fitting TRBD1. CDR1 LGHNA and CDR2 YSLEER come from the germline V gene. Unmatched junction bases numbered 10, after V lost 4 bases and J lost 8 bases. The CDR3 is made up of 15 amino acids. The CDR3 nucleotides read TGCGCCAGCAGCCGGAAGAGGGGGCTAGGGGAAAAACTGTTTTTT. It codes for CASSRKRGLGEKLFF.

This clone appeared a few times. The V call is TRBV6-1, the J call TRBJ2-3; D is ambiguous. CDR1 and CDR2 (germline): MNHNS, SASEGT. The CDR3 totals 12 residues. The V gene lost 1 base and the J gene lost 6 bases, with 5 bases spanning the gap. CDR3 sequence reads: CASSEEWDTQYF. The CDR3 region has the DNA TGTGCCAGCAGTGAAGAATGGGATACGCAGTATTTT.

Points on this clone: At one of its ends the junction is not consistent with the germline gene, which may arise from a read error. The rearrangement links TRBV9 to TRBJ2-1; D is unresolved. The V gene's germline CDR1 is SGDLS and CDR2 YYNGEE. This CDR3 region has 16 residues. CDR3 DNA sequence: TGTGCCAGCAGCTTTTTGGACCAAACCCCCTACACTGAGCAGTTCTTC. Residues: CASSFLDQTPYTEQFF.